The rows below give T cell receptor beta chains drawn from one sample of a study of blood T cells in healthy people across ages. Each CDR3 protein is one row after TCRdb ran MiXCR on the 5' RACE reads. Of about 640,000 distinct CDR3 sequences in the sample, roughly 53% were seen once. Sequenced material: blood. The receptors were sampled from a man aged 55 to 69 in good health. CDR3s include the opening cysteine and the closing phenylalanine or tryptophan. D genes are given only for firm matches. Size is stated for part of the rows, as once, few or many counts, or as a class when the clone is expanded.

clone size | J gene | V gene | CDR3 length | D gene | CDR3 protein | CDR3 DNA
- | TRBJ1-4 | TRBV21-1 | 14 | - | CASIPQGGNEKLFF | TGTGCCAGCATCCCCCAGGGGGGGAATGAAAAACTGTTTTTT
few | TRBJ2-1 | TRBV5-1 | 13 | - | CASSSEGYNEQFF | TGCGCCAGCAGCTCGGAGGGTTACAATGAGCAGTTCTTC
few | TRBJ2-3 | TRBV20-1 | 13 | - | CSARGSGTDTQYF | TGCAGTGCTAGAGGTTCGGGCACAGATACGCAGTATTTT
- | TRBJ2-7 | TRBV6-1 | 15 | - | CAGTLLSTAVYEQYF | TGTGCCGGCACCCTCCTTTCTACAGCCGTCTACGAGCAGTACTTC
many | TRBJ2-4 | TRBV2 | 14 | - | CASWGPDAKNIQYF | TGTGCCAGCTGGGGTCCGGATGCCAAAAACATTCAGTACTTC
- | TRBJ2-7 | TRBV6-6 | 14 | - | CASSPGHGGYEQYF | TGTGCCAGCAGCCCCGGACACGGGGGCTACGAGCAGTACTTC
- | TRBJ2-5 | TRBV6-4 | 13 | TRBD1 | CASAYNRGETQYF | TGTGCCAGCGCTTATAACAGGGGGGAGACCCAGTACTTC
- | TRBJ2-5 | TRBV5-1 | 13 | - | CASSLIVMETQYF | TGCGCCAGCAGCTTGATTGTGATGGAGACCCAGTACTTC
- | TRBJ2-1 | TRBV3-1 | 15 | - | CASSRDSEGYNEQFF | TGTGCCAGCAGCCGAGACAGCGAGGGTTACAATGAGCAGTTCTTC
- | TRBJ1-6 | TRBV25-1 | 13 | - | CASSGAVNSPLHF | TGTGCCAGCTCTGGGGCGGTTAATTCACCCCTCCACTTT
- | TRBJ2-7 | TRBV5-1 | 15 | TRBD2 | CASSQTSGGAREQYF | TGCGCCAGCAGTCAGACTAGCGGGGGGGCCCGCGAGCAGTACTTC
- | TRBJ1-3 | TRBV7-2 | 16 | - | CASSRAGTVLGNTIYF | TGTGCCAGCAGCCGGGCGGGGACCGTTCTAGGAAACACCATATATTTT
few | TRBJ1-5 | TRBV12-3/TRBV12-4 | 13 | - | CASQRGNNQPQHF | TGTGCCAGCCAAAGGGGAAACAATCAGCCCCAGCATTTT
- | TRBJ1-2 | TRBV4-1 | 15 | - | CASSQEGRDGYGYTF | TGCGCCAGCAGCCAAGAGGGCCGCGACGGCTATGGCTACACCTTC
- | TRBJ2-6 | TRBV5-8 | 17 | - | CASGSDRDYSGANVLTF | TGTGCCAGCGGATCGGACAGGGACTACTCTGGGGCCAACGTCCTGACTTTC
- | TRBJ2-1 | TRBV5-1 | 14 | - | CASSALASYNEQFF | TGCGCCAGCAGCGCCCTTGCCTCCTACAATGAGCAGTTCTTC
- | TRBJ1-4 | TRBV7-2 | 14 | - | CASSPELSNEKLFF | TGTGCCAGCAGTCCCGAGCTCTCTAATGAAAAACTGTTTTTT
- | TRBJ2-7 | TRBV7-6 | 16 | - | CASSYIKGDTHYEQYF | TGTGCCAGCAGCTACATAAAAGGGGACACGCACTACGAGCAGTACTTC
- | TRBJ1-6 | TRBV25-1 | 17 | TRBD1 | CASSPPTTGVGNSPLHF | TGTGCCAGCAGTCCCCCGACTACAGGGGTGGGTAATTCACCCCTCCACTTT
- | TRBJ2-7 | TRBV12-3/TRBV12-4 | 11 | - | CASSFRGEQYF | TGTGCCAGCAGTTTTCGGGGGGAGCAGTACTTC
few | TRBJ2-5 | TRBV7-2 | 15 | - | CASTLSGGRWETQYF | TGTGCCAGCACCCTCTCCGGGGGGCGCTGGGAGACCCAGTACTTC
- | TRBJ2-3 | TRBV10-3 | 15 | TRBD2 | CATQAGALSTDTQYF | TGTGCCACACAAGCGGGGGCCCTTAGCACAGATACGCAGTATTTT
few | TRBJ2-3 | TRBV12-3/TRBV12-4 | 15 | - | CASSLAHHSTDTQYF | TGTGCCAGCAGTTTAGCGCACCACTCTACAGATACGCAGTATTTT
few | TRBJ1-2 | TRBV7-9 | 12 | TRBD1 | CASSPTGDGYTF | TGTGCCAGCAGCCCTACAGGGGATGGCTACACCTTC
- | TRBJ2-5 | TRBV5-1 | 12 | - | CAGSPGEETQYF | TGCGCCGGCAGCCCGGGGGAAGAGACCCAGTACTTC